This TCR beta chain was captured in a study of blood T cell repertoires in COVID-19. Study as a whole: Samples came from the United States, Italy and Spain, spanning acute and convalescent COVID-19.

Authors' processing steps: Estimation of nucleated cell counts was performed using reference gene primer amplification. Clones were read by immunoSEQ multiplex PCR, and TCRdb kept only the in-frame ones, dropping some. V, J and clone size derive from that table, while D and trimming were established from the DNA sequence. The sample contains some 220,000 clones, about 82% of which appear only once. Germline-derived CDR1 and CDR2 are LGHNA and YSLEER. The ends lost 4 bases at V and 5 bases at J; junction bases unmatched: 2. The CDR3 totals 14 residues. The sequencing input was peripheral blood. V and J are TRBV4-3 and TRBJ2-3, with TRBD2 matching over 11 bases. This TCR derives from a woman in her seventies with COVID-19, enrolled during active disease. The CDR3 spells CASSPGLAGDTQYF. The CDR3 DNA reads TGCGCCAGCAGCCCAGGACTAGCGGGAGATACGCAGTATTTT.